The 32 T cell receptor beta chains below come from one sample, sequenced in a study of CD4 T cells in relation to SARS-CoV-2 and coronaviruses. Before the COVID-19 pandemic, during about 2010-2018, CD4+ T cells were taken from unexposed donors. The cells were cultured for roughly 11 days before CD4+ T cells were isolated. Here immunoSEQ multiplex PCR was the method, and the copy in TCRdb shows in-frame clones only, minus some. The sample holds about 21,000 clones; around 78% are singletons and the top ten take about 20%. Their antigen targets remain unknown. The specimen was CD4+ T cells from PBMCs, cultured in vitro. Receptor source: a human donor in good health.

This chain links TRBV13 with TRBJ1-5, with TRBD1 matching 8 bases. Germline V gene lookup returns CDR1 PRHDT and CDR2 FYEKMQ (reference sequence). The length of the CDR3 is 14 residues. V was clipped by 4 bases and J by 5 bases; unmatched bases: 4. DNA of the CDR3: TGTGCCAGCAGCTCAGGGGGCGGGGATCAGCCCCAGCATTTT. Translation gives CASSSGGGDQPQHF.

The chain recombines TRBV6-5 with TRBJ2-7; no reliable D call. Germline loops: CDR1 MNHEY, CDR2 SVGAGI. The V and J ends lost 7 bases and 0 bases respectively, with 10 bases between them. The CDR3 extends over 13 amino acids. The CDR3 reads CASMVRISYEQYF. The CDR3 DNA follows: TGTGCCAGCATGGTTCGGATCTCCTACGAGCAGTACTTC.

V gene TRBV14 combines with J gene TRBJ2-1; D may be TRBD2 (6 bases). V lost 4 bases to trimming and J lost 6 bases, with 16 bases between them. The CDR3 runs 15 residues. Germline CDR1 and CDR2: SGHDN and FVKESK. This chain's CDR3 is CASSPLSRGGNEQFF. In nucleotides, the CDR3 is TGTGCCAGCAGCCCCTTATCGAGGGGAGGCAATGAGCAGTTCTTC.

This chain connects TRBV27 to TRBJ2-1, with 9 nucleotides matching TRBD1. Germline CDR1 reads MNHEY; CDR2 reads SMNVEV (reference sequence). V was clipped by 8 bases and J by 7 bases; unmatched bases: 12. The length of the CDR3 is 15 residues. CDR3 sequence reads: CASSTRDRDPNEQFF. In nucleotides, the CDR3 is TGTGCCAGCTCCACAAGGGACAGGGACCCAAATGAGCAGTTCTTC.

The chain joins TRBV18 to TRBJ1-1; possible D gene TRBD1, 5 bases. Trimming removed 0 bases at V and 12 bases at J, with 11 bases between. Looked up from germline, CDR1 is KGHSH and CDR2 is LQKENI. This CDR3 spans 12 amino acids. In DNA form, the CDR3 reads TGTGCCAGCTCACCACCGACTGGGGGATCTTTCTTT. Translated, it gives CASSPPTGGSFF.

J is TRBJ2-3 and V is TRBV18, with 7 positions matching TRBD1. Germline CDR1 is KGHSH and CDR2 is LQKENI. CDR3 length equals 15 residues. Losses at the gene ends were 0 bases for V and 4 bases for J; bases not matched to a gene: 4. The CDR3 sequence is CASSPPLQGADTQYF. The CDR3 coding sequence is TGTGCCAGCTCACCACCTCTTCAGGGGGCAGATACGCAGTATTTT. Using reference TRBV18 and TRBJ2-3 for the parts outside the CDR3, the full variable domain is NAGVMQNPRHLVRRRGQEARLRCSPMKGHSHVYWYRQLPEEGLKFMVYLQKENIIDESGMPKERFSAEFPKEGPSILRIQQVVRGDSAAYFCASSPPLQGADTQYFGPGTRLTVL.

The J gene is TRBJ2-1, the V gene TRBV7-3; a possible D gene is TRBD1 (6 bases). V lost 5 bases and J lost 0, with 11 bases in between. The CDR3 spans 15 residues. The germline V gene has CDR1 SGHTA and CDR2 FQGTGA. The CDR3 here is CASSPVDSSYNEQFF. The CDR3 DNA reads as TGTGCCAGCAGCCCTGTGGACAGCTCCTACAATGAGCAGTTCTTC.

The CDR3 protein is CATSSRTAEQYF. The CDR3 bases are TGTGCCACCAGTTCTAGGACAGCCGAGCAGTACTTC. The V and J genes are TRBV24-1 and TRBJ2-7; maybe TRBD1 (6 bases). Looked up from germline, CDR1 is KGHDR and CDR2 is SFDVKD. The CDR3 has 12 amino acids. The V and J ends lost 6 bases and 6 bases respectively, with 11 bases between them.

V is TRBV7-9 and J is TRBJ2-2, with D unclear. The CDR3 is made up of 13 amino acids. Per germline, CDR1 SEHNR and CDR2 FQNEAQ (reference sequence). Trimming cost V 3 bases and J 6 bases, with 8 bases left between them. DNA of the CDR3: TGTGCCAGCAGCTTTGACCCGTCCGGGGAGCTGTTTTTT. Translation gives CASSFDPSGELFF.

This sequence joins TRBV5-1 and TRBJ1-4; the D gene is possibly TRBD1 (5 bases). Germline V gives CDR1 SGHRS, CDR2 YFSETQ. The CDR3 has 15 amino acids. Trimming took off 1 base at V and 6 bases at J, with 13 bases between the two ends. The CDR3 nucleotides are TGCGCCAGCAGCTTGCGGGGGAGACCAGATGAAAAACTGTTTTTT. This codes for CASSLRGRPDEKLFF.

This clone was counted between two and nine times. The chain couples TRBV5-1 to TRBJ2-1; D is perhaps TRBD2 (5 bases). The CDR3 totals 15 residues. The germline V gene encodes CDR1 SGHRS and CDR2 YFSETQ. V lost 5 bases, J lost 0 bases, and 12 bases lay in between. The CDR3 DNA reads TGCGCCAGCAGAAACGAGCGGAGCTCCTACAATGAGCAGTTCTTC. This sequence encodes CASRNERSSYNEQFF.

This clone appeared a few times. The rearrangement links TRBV3-1 (or the pseudogene TRBV3-2) to TRBJ1-1; 7 bases are shared with TRBD1. From germline, CDR1 is LGHDT and CDR2 YNNKEL (reference sequence). The CDR3 has 14 residues. V trimming: 4 bases; J trimming: 4 bases; junction bases outside the gene matches: 6. The CDR3 bases are TGTGCCAGCAGCCTGAGGGGGCCGTCCACTGAAGCTTTCTTT. Encoded protein: CASSLRGPSTEAFF.

The chain links TRBV5-1 to TRBJ1-6; no clear D gene. V lost 0 bases and J lost 9, with 13 bases in between. Germline loops: CDR1 SGHRS, CDR2 YFSETQ. CDR3 length: 15 amino acids. The CDR3 here is CASSLEGSTGSPLHF. Written as DNA, the CDR3 is TGCGCCAGCAGCTTGGAGGGTTCCACTGGTTCACCCCTCCACTTT. The full variable domain, rest sourced from reference TRBV5-1 and TRBJ1-6, is KAGVTQTPRYLIKTRGQQVTLSCSPISGHRSVSWYQQTPGQGLQFLFEYFSETQRNKGNFPGRFSGRQFSNSRSEMNVSTLELGDSALYLCASSLEGSTGSPLHFGNGTRLTVT.

This clone was counted once. This rearrangement joins TRBV6-5 to TRBJ2-3; 7 bases line up with TRBD1. Germline V gene data show CDR1 as MNHEY and CDR2 as SVGAGI. The trim removed 5 bases at V and 2 bases at J, leaving 7 bases unmatched. The length of the CDR3 is 15 residues. The CDR3 protein is CASSPGTVYTDTQYF. The CDR3 bases are TGTGCCAGCAGTCCTGGGACAGTTTACACAGATACGCAGTATTTT.

The DNA for the CDR3 is TGTGCCAGCAGTTTCAGGCGCACCGGGGAGCTGTTTTTT. It yields the protein CASSFRRTGELFF. The rearrangement links TRBV27 to TRBJ2-2; no clear D gene. The CDR3 totals 13 residues. CDR1 and CDR2 (germline): MNHEY, SMNVEV (reference sequence). V lost 3 bases and J 4 bases, leaving 6 bases between the germline ends.

The chain employs TRBV27 and TRBJ2-1; TRBD2 aligns across 8 bases. Germline V CDR1 and CDR2: MNHEY, SMNVEV (reference sequence). After removal of 5 bases from V and 6 bases from J, the junction contained 6 bases not matched to a gene. The CDR3 is 14 residues long. The DNA of the CDR3 is TGTGCCAGCAGTCCTCCGGGACTAGTCAATGAGCAGTTCTTC. This gives the protein CASSPPGLVNEQFF.

This chain connects TRBV27 to TRBJ2-7; 9 bases line up with TRBD1. V lost 6 bases and J lost 6; bases outside the gene matches: 15. Per the germline V gene, CDR1 is MNHEY and CDR2 is SMNVEV (reference sequence). This CDR3 has 16 amino acids. The CDR3 nucleotides are TGTGCCAGCAGACTGAAACCGGGACAGGGTTTGTCCGAGCAGTACTTC. Translating it yields CASRLKPGQGLSEQYF.

V is TRBV5-1 and J is TRBJ2-1, with 10 bases aligning to TRBD2. The V gene's germline CDR1 is SGHRS and CDR2 YFSETQ. The CDR3 is 17 amino acids. Germline trimming cut 0 bases from V and 1 base from J; bases unmatched to any gene: 4. Here the CDR3 DNA reads TGCGCCAGCAGCTTGGGATTACTAGCGGGGTCCTACAATGAGCAGTTCTTC. Translated, it gives CASSLGLLAGSYNEQFF.

This sequence joins TRBV24-1 and TRBJ2-7, with D perhaps given as TRBD1 or TRBD2 (7 bases each). This CDR3 has 13 amino acids. Germline assignment: CDR1 KGHDR and CDR2 SFDVKD. The V end was cut by 4 bases, the J end by 3 bases, with 9 bases between. The DNA of the CDR3 is TGTGCCACCAGTGACAGGGGGGGCTACGAGCAGTACTTC. Translating gives CATSDRGGYEQYF.

The chain links TRBV7-2 to TRBJ2-1; 8 positions agree with TRBD2. Germline V gene lookup returns CDR1 SGHTA and CDR2 FQGNSA. V lost 1 base to trimming and J lost 10 bases; unmatched junction nucleotides: 12. The CDR3 spans 16 residues. CDR3 loop: CASSLEGSGIQREQFF. In DNA, the CDR3 is TGTGCCAGCAGCTTAGAGGGTAGCGGGATTCAGCGCGAGCAGTTCTTC.

The chain carries TRBV2 and TRBJ2-2; D gene ambiguous. Trimming removed 2 bases at V and 5 bases at J, with 6 bases between. The CDR3 has 13 residues. Looked up from germline, CDR1 is SNHLY and CDR2 is FYNNEI. This chain's CDR3 is CASSERLTGELFF. The CDR3 nucleotides read TGTGCCAGCAGTGAACGGCTTACCGGGGAGCTGTTTTTT.

The gene calls are TRBV28 and TRBJ2-7, with unresolved D. The CDR3 totals 11 residues. Trimming pared 4 bases from V and 5 bases from J, leaving 6 bases between. The germline gives CDR1 MDHEN, CDR2 SYDVKM. The CDR3 loop is CASSWSDEQYF. Here the CDR3 DNA reads TGTGCCAGCAGTTGGTCTGACGAGCAGTACTTC.

This clone showed up just a few times. The chain is built from TRBV5-1 and TRBJ1-6; TRBD1 agrees at 7 bases. The CDR3 has 15 residues. The V gene end was trimmed by 5 bases and the J gene end by 9 bases; junction bases not matched to a gene: 11. Germline assignment: CDR1 SGHRS and CDR2 YFSETQ. The chain's CDR3 is CASSLGQERSSPLHF. The CDR3 coding sequence is TGCGCCAGCAGTCTCGGACAGGAGAGGAGTTCACCCCTCCACTTT.

This chain joins TRBV5-4 and TRBJ2-5; the match to TRBD2 covers 8 bases. CDR1 and CDR2 from the germline V gene are SGHNT and YYREEE (reference sequence). Germline trimming cut 1 base from V and 5 bases from J; bases unmatched to any gene: 4. This CDR3 spans 14 amino acids. In DNA, the CDR3 is TGTGCCAGCAGCTTGATCCCTAGCGGGGAGACCCAGTACTTC. Encoded protein: CASSLIPSGETQYF.

This CDR3 reads CASSLNRERSYGANVLTF. CDR3 in DNA: TGTGCCAGCAGTTTAAACAGGGAGCGCTCGTATGGGGCCAACGTCCTGACTTTC. The rearrangement links TRBV28 to TRBJ2-6; TRBD1 might be the D (6 bases). The V and J ends lost 2 bases and 3 bases respectively, with 17 bases between them. CDR1 is MDHEN, CDR2 SYDVKM, per germline. This CDR3 is built from 18 residues.

CDR3 sequence: CASNVDDYNEQFF. CDR3 bases: TGTGCCAGCAACGTGGACGATTACAATGAGCAGTTCTTC. The rearrangement links TRBV12-3 or TRBV12-4 to TRBJ2-1; no firm D call. Deletions cut 7 bases from V and 4 bases from J, with 11 bases between. The CDR3 runs 13 residues.

Concerning this clone itself: The same CDR3 can be traced to other DNA sequences in this sample. V and J are TRBV4-1 and TRBJ2-7; 9 nucleotides agree with TRBD1. Germline lookup yields CDR1 MGHRA and CDR2 YSYEKL. This CDR3 spans 15 amino acids. Unmatched junction bases numbered 11, after V lost 6 bases and J lost 5 bases. CDR3 in DNA: TGCGCCAGCAGTCGGTCGGGACAGGGTTCCGACGAGCAGTACTTC. Translation gives CASSRSGQGSDEQYF.

The V gene is TRBV24-1, the J gene TRBJ2-6; D might be TRBD1 (5 bases). V gave up 9 bases and J gave up 0 bases, with 11 bases separating them. Germline V CDR1 and CDR2: KGHDR, SFDVKD. The CDR3 length is 15 residues. CDR3 residues: CATGIQDSGANVLTF. DNA of the CDR3: TGTGCCACCGGTATACAGGACTCTGGGGCCAACGTCCTGACTTTC.

This clone has only a few counts. The chain links TRBV5-1 to TRBJ2-7; D remains unclear. The length of the CDR3 is 15 residues. V was clipped by 3 bases and J by 2 bases, with 15 bases between them. CDR1 is SGHRS, CDR2 YFSETQ, per germline. This CDR3 reads CASSSAPDRTYEQYF. As DNA, the CDR3 is TGCGCCAGCAGCTCCGCTCCGGACCGGACCTACGAGCAGTACTTC.

V usage is TRBV7-5 and J usage is TRBJ2-2; the table assigns TRBD1, which was not confirmed against the DNA. TRBV7-5 is a known pseudogene. The CDR3 sequence is 19 residues long. The CDR3 reads CARSEWDSLTHANTGELFF. The CDR3 DNA reads TGTGCCAGAAGCGAATGGGACAGCCTGACCCACGCGAACACCGGGGAGCTGTTTTTT.

This clone was detected only once. This chain links TRBV3-1 (or the pseudogene TRBV3-2) with TRBJ2-7; the D call may be TRBD1 or TRBD2 (5 bases each). The length of the CDR3 is 11 residues. The ends were cut back, 8 bases at V and 6 bases at J, with 11 bases in the middle. Germline V gives CDR1 LGHDT, CDR2 YNNKEL (reference sequence). The CDR3 region has the DNA TGTGCCAGCGGAGCAGGGACCGAGCAGTACTTC. Its translation: CASGAGTEQYF.

CDR3 sequence: CASSPRSSRTNEQFF. CDR3 DNA: TGTGCCAGCAGCCCAAGGAGTTCCAGGACAAATGAGCAGTTCTTC. J is TRBJ2-1 and V is TRBV11-2, with D possibly matching TRBD1 (5 bases). Trimming cost V 5 bases and J 7 bases, with 18 bases left between them. This CDR3 contains 15 residues. The V gene's germline CDR1 is SGHAT and CDR2 FQNNGV.